These T cell receptor beta chains were read from a single sample in a study of shared clonotypes between healthy human individuals. Clones were read by immunoSEQ multiplex PCR, and TCRdb kept only the in-frame ones, dropping some. This table holds 1.5 million to 2.5 million clones, about 95% found once. Material: naive CD8+ T cells sorted from blood. The origin of the receptors is a young man in good health. CDR3s include the opening cysteine and the closing phenylalanine or tryptophan. A D gene is named only where the DNA matches it firmly. The listing skips clone size in some rows; elsewhere it reads once, few, many or a size class.

j_call | v_call | clone_size | d_call | cdr3_nt | cdr3_aa
TRBJ2-7 | TRBV20-1 | - | - | TGCAGTGCCCCCCTGGTAAGCGAGCAGTACTTC | CSAPLVSEQYF
TRBJ1-2 | TRBV11-2 | - | TRBD1 | TGTGCCAGCAGCTCACCATTTACAGGGGAGGACTATGGCTACACCTTC | CASSSPFTGEDYGYTF
TRBJ2-1 | TRBV27 | - | - | TGTGCCAGCAGTACACACTCCTACAATGAGCAGTTCTTC | CASSTHSYNEQFF
TRBJ2-7 | TRBV27 | - | TRBD1 | TGTGCCAGCAGGGGACAGGGGGTTACCTACGAGCAGTACTTC | CASRGQGVTYEQYF
TRBJ2-7 | TRBV5-1 | - | - | TGCGCCAGCAGCTTGGGATTAGGGCTTTCCTACGAGCAGTACTTC | CASSLGLGLSYEQYF
TRBJ2-2 | TRBV10-3 | once | - | TGTGCCATCAGTGAGCCGGGACACACCGGGGAGCTGTTTTTT | CAISEPGHTGELFF
TRBJ1-1 | TRBV28 | once | - | TGTGCCAGCAGTTTATATCCCCCGACGGAGATGAACACTGAAGCTTTCTTT | CASSLYPPTEMNTEAFF
TRBJ2-3 | TRBV15 | - | - | TGTGCCACCAGCGGGCTACCTTCCTACACAGATACGCAGTATTTT | CATSGLPSYTDTQYF
TRBJ2-5 | TRBV6-1 | - | - | TGTGCCGGAAGAAGGGACGGCCAAGAGACCCAGTACTTC | CAGRRDGQETQYF
TRBJ2-3 | TRBV28 | once | - | TGTGCCAGCAGTTTATTAGGGGAAGGCACAGATACGCAGTATTTT | CASSLLGEGTDTQYF
TRBJ2-1 | TRBV28 | once | - | TGTGCCAGCAGGGGTCCAAGCGGGTACAATGAGCAGTTCTTC | CASRGPSGYNEQFF
TRBJ2-7 | TRBV28 | - | TRBD1 | TGTGCCAGCAGGCCCAACGAACCACAGGGGGTGGCCTACGAGCAGTACTTC | CASRPNEPQGVAYEQYF
TRBJ2-7 | TRBV13 | - | TRBD1 | TGTGCCAGCAGCTCCCTAGGGACAGGGAGCCCCTACGAGCAGTACTTC | CASSSLGTGSPYEQYF
TRBJ2-7 | TRBV4-3 | - | - | TGCGCCAGCAGCCAACATCTTTCGGGACCCGGCTGGGAGCAGTACTTC | CASSQHLSGPGWEQYF
TRBJ1-5 | TRBV5-4 | once | - | TGTGCCAGCAGCTTTTTTGGGGGAGACCAGCCCCAGCATTTT | CASSFFGGDQPQHF
TRBJ1-2 | TRBV29-1 | once | - | TGCAGCGTTGAAATCAGACTGAACTACTATGGCTACACCTTC | CSVEIRLNYYGYTF
TRBJ2-7 | TRBV4-1 | - | - | TGCGCCAGCAGCCAAGCCCCCCCGGGCGGGGTTTCCTCCTACGAGCAGTACTTC | CASSQAPPGGVSSYEQYF
TRBJ2-7 | TRBV27 | - | TRBD1 | TGTGCCAGCAGTTACCGGGACAGGGTCTACGAGCAGTACTTC | CASSYRDRVYEQYF
TRBJ2-5 | TRBV2 | - | - | TGTGCCAGCAGTGGACGCCCTTGGACTCGGGGGGCAGAGACCCAGTACTTC | CASSGRPWTRGAETQYF
TRBJ2-7 | TRBV4-3 | - | - | TGCGCCAGCAGCCAAGATATAATGGGGGAGTACGCCTACGAGCAGTACTTC | CASSQDIMGEYAYEQYF
TRBJ2-1 | TRBV7-9 | once | - | TGTGCCAGCAGCTTAGTGGCAGGGGAGGCTGAGCAGTTCTTC | CASSLVAGEAEQFF
TRBJ2-7 | TRBV27 | - | TRBD1 | TGTGCCAGCAGTTTAACAGGGGGCCCCTACGAGCAGTACTTC | CASSLTGGPYEQYF
TRBJ2-1 | TRBV6-5 | - | - | TGTGCCAGCAATCCTGCTCTGAACAATGAGCAGTTCTTC | CASNPALNNEQFF
TRBJ2-7 | TRBV28 | - | - | TGTGCCAGCAGTTTAGTATCCGGGGGCAACGAGCAGTACTTC | CASSLVSGGNEQYF
TRBJ2-2 | TRBV27 | - | - | TGTGCCAGCGGCCCCTTCGGGGAGCTGTTTTTT | CASGPFGELFF
TRBJ2-1 | TRBV28 | - | - | TGTGCCAGCAGTTTTTCGCTGGACAATGAGCAGTTCTTC | CASSFSLDNEQFF
TRBJ2-1 | TRBV4-1 | - | TRBD2 | TGCGCCAGCAGCCAAGATAGGCTAGCGGGGGCTGAGCAGTTCTTC | CASSQDRLAGAEQFF
TRBJ2-5 | TRBV11-3 | few | - | TGTGCCAGCAGCCCGGCGGGGCAAGAGACCCAGTACTTC | CASSPAGQETQYF
TRBJ2-1 | TRBV6-1 | - | - | TGTGCCACAATCCACCTGAACAATGAGCAGTTCTTC | CATIHLNNEQFF
TRBJ1-5 | TRBV10-2 | - | - | TGCGCCAGCAGGGACGGGACACCTTATCAGCCCCAGCATTTT | CASRDGTPYQPQHF
TRBJ2-7 | TRBV5-1 | - | - | TGCGCCAGCAGCTTGGATCAGGGAAGTTCCTACGAGCAGTACTTC | CASSLDQGSSYEQYF
TRBJ2-6 | TRBV5-1 | - | - | TGCGCCAGCAGCTTGGCCGCCGCCGGGGCCAACGTCCTGACTTTC | CASSLAAAGANVLTF
TRBJ2-5 | TRBV11-2 | - | - | TGTGCCAGCAGCTTAGTTCACAAACAAGAGACCCAGTACTTC | CASSLVHKQETQYF
TRBJ2-5 | TRBV2 | - | - | TGTGCCAGCCCCCCTCGGGGCACCAAAGAGACCCAGTACTTC | CASPPRGTKETQYF
TRBJ1-2 | TRBV6-1 | - | TRBD1 | TGTGCCAGCAGTGAAGGGACAGGGAGCTATGGCTACACCTTC | CASSEGTGSYGYTF
TRBJ2-7 | TRBV11-2 | - | - | TGTGCCAGCAGCTTAGAACAGTTCTACGAGCAGTACTTC | CASSLEQFYEQYF
TRBJ2-1 | TRBV5-4 | - | - | TGTGCCAGCAGCTTGGATGAGATTACGCTATCCAGTGAGCAGTTCTTC | CASSLDEITLSSEQFF
TRBJ1-3 | TRBV6-6 | - | - | TGTGCCAGCAGACCCCCAGGGAGCTCTGGAAACACCATATATTTT | CASRPPGSSGNTIYF
TRBJ2-1 | TRBV4-3 | - | TRBD2 | TGCGCCAGCAGCCAAGGCGGGAGGAGCTCCTACAATGAGCAGTTCTTC | CASSQGGRSSYNEQFF
TRBJ2-7 | TRBV4-3 | - | - | TGCGCCAGCAGCCAAGATCGGGCAAGTTGGGGCAGGGATTACGAGCAGTACTTC | CASSQDRASWGRDYEQYF
TRBJ2-7 | TRBV7-9 | - | TRBD1 | TGTGCCAGCAGCTTCAACCCGGGACAGCCTTCCGACGAGCAGTACTTC | CASSFNPGQPSDEQYF
TRBJ2-1 | TRBV15 | - | - | TGTGCCACCAGCCCGACTAACTACAATGAGCAGTTCTTC | CATSPTNYNEQFF
TRBJ1-2 | TRBV19 | - | - | TGTGCCAGTAGTACTTTTACGGACAACTATGGCTACACCTTC | CASSTFTDNYGYTF
TRBJ1-4 | TRBV27 | - | - | TGTGCCAGCAGAGATCTGGGGGACCGAGAAAAACTGTTTTTT | CASRDLGDREKLFF